The T cell receptor beta chain under discussion was sequenced for a study of cytomegalovirus exposure and HLA in healthy donors. Study-level results: The classifier was said to identify cytomegalovirus status with high specificity and sensitivity. Listed as cytomegalovirus-associated were 150 or so TCR beta chains. It was found in a later analysis that first-cohort TCR clusters tended to co-occur in the 95 to 150 validation repertoires. Confirmation was obtained in vitro that three CMV-associated chains are specific for CMV antigens.

As concerns this clone: The antigen is not known. Within the sample, other DNA sequences also encode this same CDR3.

Method: immunoSEQ multiplex PCR; TCRdb's copy keeps in-frame clones and lacks some. Of 120,000 or so clones in the sample, around 89% were seen once. There are 16 residues in the CDR3. V lost 0 bases and J lost 3; bases outside the gene matches: 7. Per the germline V gene, CDR1 is SGDLS and CDR2 is YYNGEE. The clonotype was recovered from a woman aged 25 to 39 in good health and CMV-seropositive. The J gene is TRBJ2-3, the V gene TRBV9; 7 bases agree with TRBD2. The sequencing sample was made of PBMCs. The DNA for the CDR3 is TGTGCCAGCAGCGTAGGAGGGAGGGCCGGGACAGATACGCAGTATTTT. Translation: CASSVGGRAGTDTQYF.